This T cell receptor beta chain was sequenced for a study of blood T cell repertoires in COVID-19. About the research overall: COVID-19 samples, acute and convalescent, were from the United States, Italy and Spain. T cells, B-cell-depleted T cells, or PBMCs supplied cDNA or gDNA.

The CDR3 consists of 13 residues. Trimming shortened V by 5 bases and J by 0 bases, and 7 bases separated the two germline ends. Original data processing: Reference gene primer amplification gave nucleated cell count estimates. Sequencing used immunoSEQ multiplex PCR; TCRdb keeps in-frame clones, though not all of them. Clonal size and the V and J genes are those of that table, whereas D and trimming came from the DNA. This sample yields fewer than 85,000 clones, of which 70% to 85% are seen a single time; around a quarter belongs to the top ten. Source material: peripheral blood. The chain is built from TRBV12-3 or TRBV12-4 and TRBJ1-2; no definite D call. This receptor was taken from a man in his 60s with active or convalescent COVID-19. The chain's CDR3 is CASSRTANYGYTF. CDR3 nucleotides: TGTGCCAGCAGTCGAACAGCTAACTATGGCTACACCTTC.